These T cell receptor beta chains were read from a single sample in a study of cytomegalovirus exposure and HLA in healthy donors. Produced via immunoSEQ multiplex PCR; TCRdb's table is partial and in-frame only. The sample records around 98,000 clones, more than 60% being singletons. Specimen: PBMCs. All receptors come from a man aged 45-65 years in good health and CMV-seronegative. CDR3s include the opening cysteine and the closing phenylalanine or tryptophan. The order of the fields is D gene, clone size, J gene, V gene, CDR3 protein, CDR3 DNA. D genes are given only for firm matches. Size is stated for part of the rows, as once, few or many counts, or as a class when the clone is expanded.

d_call: TRBD1
clone_size: NA
j_call: TRBJ1-5
v_call: TRBV4-2
cdr3_aa: CASSPRGGQGEQPQHF
cdr3_nt: TGTGCCAGCAGCCCGAGGGGGGGACAGGGTGAGCAGCCCCAGCATTTT

d_call: TRBD2
clone_size: few
j_call: TRBJ2-4
v_call: TRBV11-2
cdr3_aa: CASSSRLAGGPTKNIQYF
cdr3_nt: TGTGCCAGCAGCTCCCGACTAGCGGGGGGGCCAACCAAAAACATTCAGTACTTC

d_call: NA
clone_size: NA
j_call: TRBJ1-1
v_call: TRBV6-1
cdr3_aa: CASSGPQGLRAFF
cdr3_nt: TGTGCCAGCAGTGGGCCCCAGGGATTGAGAGCTTTCTTT

d_call: NA
clone_size: NA
j_call: TRBJ2-1
v_call: TRBV19
cdr3_aa: CASEDTVPRSYNEQFF
cdr3_nt: TGTGCCAGTGAAGACACCGTGCCCCGCTCCTACAATGAGCAGTTCTTC

d_call: NA
clone_size: NA
j_call: TRBJ2-3
v_call: TRBV5-1
cdr3_aa: CASSLVISTDTQYF
cdr3_nt: TGCGCCAGCAGCTTGGTTATTAGCACAGATACGCAGTATTTT

d_call: TRBD2
clone_size: NA
j_call: TRBJ2-1
v_call: TRBV11-2
cdr3_aa: CASSTSGSSYNEQFF
cdr3_nt: TGTGCCAGCAGCACTAGCGGGAGCTCCTACAATGAGCAGTTCTTC

d_call: NA
clone_size: NA
j_call: TRBJ2-5
v_call: TRBV5-1
cdr3_aa: CASSYQGPPQETQYF
cdr3_nt: TGCGCCAGCAGCTATCAGGGTCCCCCACAAGAGACCCAGTACTTC

d_call: NA
clone_size: NA
j_call: TRBJ2-5
v_call: TRBV28
cdr3_aa: CASSLALAVGTQYF
cdr3_nt: TGTGCCAGCAGTTTAGCATTGGCCGTTGGGACCCAGTACTTC

d_call: TRBD1
clone_size: NA
j_call: TRBJ2-1
v_call: TRBV7-2
cdr3_aa: CASSLAPTGGRHEQFF
cdr3_nt: TGTGCCAGCAGCTTAGCTCCGACAGGGGGCCGCCATGAGCAGTTCTTC

d_call: NA
clone_size: NA
j_call: TRBJ1-3
v_call: TRBV10-3
cdr3_aa: CATATGSGNTIYF
cdr3_nt: TGTGCCACTGCGACAGGCTCTGGAAACACCATATATTTT

d_call: NA
clone_size: NA
j_call: TRBJ1-4
v_call: TRBV7-8
cdr3_aa: CASSQLVTGHNEKLFF
cdr3_nt: TGTGCCAGCAGCCAACTAGTTACAGGGCATAATGAAAAACTGTTTTTT

d_call: TRBD1
clone_size: NA
j_call: TRBJ2-1
v_call: TRBV2
cdr3_aa: CASSPGQSSSYNEQFF
cdr3_nt: TGTGCCAGCAGTCCGGGACAGTCCAGCTCCTACAATGAGCAGTTCTTC

d_call: NA
clone_size: few
j_call: TRBJ2-3
v_call: TRBV2
cdr3_aa: CAGSSQSADTQYF
cdr3_nt: TGTGCCGGATCTAGCCAAAGTGCAGATACGCAGTATTTT

d_call: NA
clone_size: NA
j_call: TRBJ2-7
v_call: TRBV18
cdr3_aa: CASSLGVPAYEQYF
cdr3_nt: TGTGCCAGCTCACTAGGGGTTCCTGCCTACGAGCAGTACTTC

d_call: NA
clone_size: NA
j_call: TRBJ1-6
v_call: TRBV6-5
cdr3_aa: CASSYRGLSSPLHF
cdr3_nt: TGTGCCAGCAGTTATCGGGGTTTATCCTCACCCCTCCACTTT

d_call: NA
clone_size: NA
j_call: TRBJ2-2
v_call: TRBV7-8
cdr3_aa: CASREELAPTGELFF
cdr3_nt: TGTGCCAGCAGAGAAGAACTAGCACCCACCGGGGAGCTGTTTTTT

d_call: NA
clone_size: NA
j_call: TRBJ2-7
v_call: TRBV5-1
cdr3_aa: CASAPAQGQTYEQYF
cdr3_nt: TGCGCCAGCGCCCCCGCCCAGGGGCAAACCTACGAGCAGTACTTC

d_call: TRBD2
clone_size: NA
j_call: TRBJ2-3
v_call: TRBV7-2
cdr3_aa: CASSLEVGRAWSDTQYF
cdr3_nt: TGTGCCAGCAGCTTAGAAGTCGGGAGGGCCTGGTCAGATACGCAGTATTTT

d_call: NA
clone_size: NA
j_call: TRBJ2-7
v_call: TRBV5-4
cdr3_aa: CASSSNYEQYF
cdr3_nt: TGTGCCAGCAGCTCTAACTACGAGCAGTACTTC

d_call: TRBD1
clone_size: NA
j_call: TRBJ2-5
v_call: TRBV7-2
cdr3_aa: CASSFRTGGLETQYF
cdr3_nt: TGTGCCAGCAGCTTCAGGACAGGGGGATTGGAGACCCAGTACTTC

d_call: TRBD2
clone_size: NA
j_call: TRBJ2-7
v_call: TRBV9
cdr3_aa: CASSFRVSGGYLHEQYF
cdr3_nt: TGTGCCAGCAGCTTCAGGGTTAGCGGGGGATACCTCCACGAGCAGTACTTC

d_call: TRBD2
clone_size: NA
j_call: TRBJ2-1
v_call: TRBV27
cdr3_aa: CASTLRPSGRIIGNEQFF
cdr3_nt: TGTGCCAGCACCTTAAGGCCTAGCGGGAGAATAATCGGCAATGAGCAGTTCTTC

d_call: NA
clone_size: NA
j_call: TRBJ1-2
v_call: TRBV7-8
cdr3_aa: CASSLDYFGGTPHYGYTF
cdr3_nt: TGTGCCAGCAGCTTAGACTACTTCGGTGGGACTCCCCACTATGGCTACACCTTC

d_call: TRBD1
clone_size: few
j_call: TRBJ2-3
v_call: TRBV27
cdr3_aa: CASRLQGAPQYF
cdr3_nt: TGTGCCAGCAGACTACAGGGGGCTCCGCAGTATTTT

d_call: TRBD1
clone_size: NA
j_call: TRBJ1-1
v_call: TRBV18
cdr3_aa: CASSPMSIGTGNTEAFF
cdr3_nt: TGTGCCAGCTCACCCATGAGTATAGGGACAGGGAACACTGAAGCTTTCTTT

d_call: NA
clone_size: NA
j_call: TRBJ1-3
v_call: TRBV6-1
cdr3_aa: CASSATQQAASGNTIYF
cdr3_nt: TGTGCCAGCAGTGCTACACAACAGGCAGCCTCTGGAAACACCATATATTTT

d_call: TRBD2
clone_size: NA
j_call: TRBJ2-2
v_call: TRBV27
cdr3_aa: CASSVSGRFTGELFF
cdr3_nt: TGTGCCAGCAGTGTTAGCGGGAGGTTCACCGGGGAGCTGTTTTTT

d_call: TRBD1
clone_size: NA
j_call: TRBJ2-7
v_call: TRBV27
cdr3_aa: CASSFSRGDRVPYEQYF
cdr3_nt: TGTGCCAGCAGTTTTAGCCGGGGGGACAGGGTCCCCTACGAGCAGTACTTC

d_call: TRBD2
clone_size: NA
j_call: TRBJ2-1
v_call: TRBV27
cdr3_aa: CASSSLAGGPDEQFF
cdr3_nt: TGTGCCAGCAGTTCGTTGGCGGGAGGGCCGGATGAGCAGTTCTTC

d_call: TRBD2
clone_size: NA
j_call: TRBJ2-1
v_call: TRBV2
cdr3_aa: CASSENAGGPFNEQFF
cdr3_nt: TGTGCCAGCAGTGAAAACGCGGGAGGGCCGTTCAATGAGCAGTTCTTC

d_call: TRBD1
clone_size: NA
j_call: TRBJ2-7
v_call: TRBV7-9
cdr3_aa: CASSLVPGTGGYEQYF
cdr3_nt: TGTGCCAGCAGCTTAGTGCCCGGGACAGGGGGATACGAGCAGTACTTC

d_call: TRBD1
clone_size: NA
j_call: TRBJ2-2
v_call: TRBV4-3
cdr3_aa: CASSQYRGTGELFF
cdr3_nt: TGCGCCAGCAGCCAATACAGGGGCACCGGGGAGCTGTTTTTT

d_call: NA
clone_size: NA
j_call: TRBJ1-2
v_call: TRBV30
cdr3_aa: CAWRPKPREVYGYTF
cdr3_nt: TGTGCCTGGAGGCCCAAACCGAGGGAGGTCTATGGCTACACCTTC

d_call: TRBD1
clone_size: NA
j_call: TRBJ1-1
v_call: TRBV7-9
cdr3_aa: CSSSLVRTGGAEAFF
cdr3_nt: TGTTCCAGCAGCTTAGTTCGGACAGGGGGTGCTGAAGCTTTCTTT

d_call: NA
clone_size: NA
j_call: TRBJ1-3
v_call: TRBV19
cdr3_aa: CASSSSFGNTIYF
cdr3_nt: TGTGCCAGTAGTAGTAGCTTCGGAAACACCATATATTTT

d_call: NA
clone_size: NA
j_call: TRBJ2-2
v_call: TRBV6-5
cdr3_aa: CASSSHPGLSGELFF
cdr3_nt: TGTGCCAGCAGTTCCCACCCGGGACTTTCCGGGGAGCTGTTTTTT

d_call: NA
clone_size: NA
j_call: TRBJ1-1
v_call: TRBV19
cdr3_aa: CASSIEEVFTGVNTEAFF
cdr3_nt: TGTGCCAGTAGTATAGAGGAAGTATTCACGGGGGTTAACACTGAAGCTTTCTTT

d_call: NA
clone_size: NA
j_call: TRBJ1-2
v_call: TRBV27
cdr3_aa: CASSAVTAPSGYTF
cdr3_nt: TGTGCCAGCAGTGCAGTAACAGCCCCCTCTGGCTACACCTTC

d_call: NA
clone_size: NA
j_call: TRBJ1-1
v_call: TRBV6-5
cdr3_aa: CASSEAQGGEAFF
cdr3_nt: TGTGCCAGCAGTGAAGCGCAGGGAGGGGAAGCTTTCTTT

d_call: NA
clone_size: NA
j_call: TRBJ2-1
v_call: TRBV5-6
cdr3_aa: CASDDLKAGLESYNEQFF
cdr3_nt: TGTGCCAGTGACGACCTTAAGGCCGGGTTGGAATCCTACAATGAGCAGTTCTTC

d_call: TRBD1
clone_size: NA
j_call: TRBJ2-5
v_call: TRBV18
cdr3_aa: CASSPGQGVQETQYF
cdr3_nt: TGTGCCAGCTCACCGGGACAGGGGGTCCAAGAGACCCAGTACTTC

d_call: NA
clone_size: NA
j_call: TRBJ1-2
v_call: TRBV7-2
cdr3_aa: CASSLSPQDILLYGYTF
cdr3_nt: TGTGCCAGCAGCTTAAGCCCCCAGGACATCCTCCTCTATGGCTACACCTTC

d_call: TRBD1
clone_size: NA
j_call: TRBJ2-7
v_call: TRBV5-6
cdr3_aa: CASSIGTGGNLYEQYF
cdr3_nt: TGTGCCAGCAGTATCGGGACAGGGGGAAACCTATACGAGCAGTACTTC

d_call: NA
clone_size: once
j_call: TRBJ2-3
v_call: TRBV6-4
cdr3_aa: CASNRIWTSLADTQYF
cdr3_nt: TGTGCCAGCAACCGAATTTGGACAAGTCTGGCAGATACGCAGTATTTT

d_call: TRBD2
clone_size: NA
j_call: TRBJ2-5
v_call: TRBV2
cdr3_aa: CASKQSSGGGQTQYF
cdr3_nt: TGTGCCAGCAAGCAATCTAGCGGGGGCGGACAGACCCAGTACTTC

d_call: NA
clone_size: NA
j_call: TRBJ2-3
v_call: TRBV7-2
cdr3_aa: CASSGKHWDTTDTQYF
cdr3_nt: TGTGCCAGCAGCGGAAAGCACTGGGACACCACAGATACGCAGTATTTT

d_call: NA
clone_size: NA
j_call: TRBJ1-1
v_call: TRBV27
cdr3_aa: CASRMSSMNTEAFF
cdr3_nt: TGTGCCAGCAGGATGAGTTCGATGAACACTGAAGCTTTCTTT

d_call: TRBD2
clone_size: NA
j_call: TRBJ2-7
v_call: TRBV10-2
cdr3_aa: CASSFGLANEQYF
cdr3_nt: TGCGCCAGCAGTTTCGGACTAGCGAACGAGCAGTACTTC

d_call: NA
clone_size: NA
j_call: TRBJ1-6
v_call: TRBV6-1
cdr3_aa: CASREQDYSYNSPLHF
cdr3_nt: TGTGCCAGCAGGGAACAGGACTACTCCTATAATTCACCCCTCCACTTT

d_call: TRBD1
clone_size: NA
j_call: TRBJ2-2
v_call: TRBV18
cdr3_aa: CASSSRDRLNTGELFF
cdr3_nt: TGTGCCAGCTCGTCTAGGGACAGACTTAACACCGGGGAGCTGTTTTTT

d_call: NA
clone_size: NA
j_call: TRBJ2-3
v_call: TRBV28
cdr3_aa: CASSMRDTQYF
cdr3_nt: TGTGCCAGCAGTATGAGGGATACGCAGTATTTT

d_call: TRBD2
clone_size: NA
j_call: TRBJ2-7
v_call: TRBV14
cdr3_aa: CASSQAAGTSSYEQYF
cdr3_nt: TGTGCCAGCAGCCAAGCGGCCGGGACTAGCTCCTACGAGCAGTACTTC

d_call: NA
clone_size: once
j_call: TRBJ1-4
v_call: TRBV2
cdr3_aa: CASRVDSNEKLFF
cdr3_nt: TGTGCCAGCAGGGTTGACAGTAATGAAAAACTGTTTTTT

d_call: NA
clone_size: NA
j_call: TRBJ2-5
v_call: TRBV9
cdr3_aa: CASSVTEQETQYF
cdr3_nt: TGTGCCAGCAGCGTGACAGAACAAGAGACCCAGTACTTC

d_call: NA
clone_size: NA
j_call: TRBJ2-7
v_call: TRBV10-3
cdr3_aa: CAISESQTALRKQYF
cdr3_nt: TGTGCCATCAGTGAGTCTCAGACAGCTCTACGGAAGCAGTACTTC

d_call: TRBD2
clone_size: NA
j_call: TRBJ2-3
v_call: TRBV18
cdr3_aa: CASSPGSGRAVDTQYF
cdr3_nt: TGTGCCAGCTCACCAGGTAGCGGGAGGGCCGTAGATACGCAGTATTTT

d_call: TRBD1
clone_size: NA
j_call: TRBJ2-2
v_call: TRBV7-8
cdr3_aa: CASSPKTAGTGIGELFF
cdr3_nt: TGTGCCAGCAGCCCCAAGACGGCGGGGACAGGGATCGGGGAGCTGTTTTTT

d_call: TRBD1
clone_size: NA
j_call: TRBJ2-3
v_call: TRBV15
cdr3_aa: CATSSGQGASDTQYF
cdr3_nt: TGTGCCACCAGTAGTGGACAGGGGGCATCAGATACGCAGTATTTT

d_call: TRBD1
clone_size: NA
j_call: TRBJ1-2
v_call: TRBV19
cdr3_aa: CASGQGPTDNYGYTF
cdr3_nt: TGTGCCAGCGGACAGGGACCCACCGATAACTATGGCTACACCTTC